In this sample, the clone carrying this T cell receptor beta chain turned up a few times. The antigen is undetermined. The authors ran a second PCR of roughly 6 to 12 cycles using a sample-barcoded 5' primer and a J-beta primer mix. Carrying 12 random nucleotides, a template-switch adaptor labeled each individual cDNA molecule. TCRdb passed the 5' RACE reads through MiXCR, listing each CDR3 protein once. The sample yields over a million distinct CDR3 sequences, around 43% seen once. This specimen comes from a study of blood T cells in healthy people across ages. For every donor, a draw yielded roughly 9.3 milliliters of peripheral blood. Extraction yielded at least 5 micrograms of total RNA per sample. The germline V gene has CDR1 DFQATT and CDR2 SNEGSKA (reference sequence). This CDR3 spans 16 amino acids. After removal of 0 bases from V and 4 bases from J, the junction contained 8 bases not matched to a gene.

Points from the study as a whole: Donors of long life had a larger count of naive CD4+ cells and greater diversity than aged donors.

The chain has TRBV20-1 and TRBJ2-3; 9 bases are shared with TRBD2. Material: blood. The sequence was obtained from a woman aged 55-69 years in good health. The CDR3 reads CSARDLSSGNSDTQYF. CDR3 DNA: TGCAGTGCTAGAGATCTCTCTAGCGGGAACTCAGATACGCAGTATTTT.